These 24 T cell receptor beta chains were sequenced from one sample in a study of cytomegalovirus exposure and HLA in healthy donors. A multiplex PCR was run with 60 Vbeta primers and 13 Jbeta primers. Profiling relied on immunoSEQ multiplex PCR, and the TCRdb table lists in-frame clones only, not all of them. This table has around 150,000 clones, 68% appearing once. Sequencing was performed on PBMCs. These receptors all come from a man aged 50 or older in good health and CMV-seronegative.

CDR3 residues: CASSSLAGVLIPYEQYF. In DNA, the CDR3 is TGTGCCAGCAGCTCCCTAGCGGGGGTTCTGATCCCCTACGAGCAGTACTTC. The gene calls are TRBV5-5 and TRBJ2-7; 10 bases are shared with TRBD2. J was trimmed by 2 bases and V by 3 bases; bases with no gene match: 11. The CDR3 extends over 17 amino acids. CDR1 SGHKS and CDR2 YYEKEE come from the germline V gene (reference sequence).

Here the CDR3 reads CASSPTSGGAPDTQYF. DNA of the CDR3: TGTGCCAGCAGTCCAACTAGCGGGGGGGCCCCAGATACGCAGTATTTT. The chain carries TRBV28 and TRBJ2-3; TRBD2 agrees at 13 bases. Germline V gene sequence: CDR1 MDHEN, CDR2 SYDVKM. The CDR3 has 16 amino acids. Unmatched junction bases numbered 6, after V lost 5 bases and J lost 4 bases.

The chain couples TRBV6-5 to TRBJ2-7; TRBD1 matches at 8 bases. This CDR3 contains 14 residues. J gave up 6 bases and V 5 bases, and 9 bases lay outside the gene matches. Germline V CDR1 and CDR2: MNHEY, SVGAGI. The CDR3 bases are TGTGCCAGCAGTCGACAGGGGCAGCCGGGCGAGCAGTACTTC. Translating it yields CASSRQGQPGEQYF.

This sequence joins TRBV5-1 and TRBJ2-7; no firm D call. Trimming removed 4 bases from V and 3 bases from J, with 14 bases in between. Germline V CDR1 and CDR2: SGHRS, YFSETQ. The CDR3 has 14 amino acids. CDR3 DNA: TGCGCCAGCAGCCAAATATCAGGTAGCTACGAGCAGTACTTC. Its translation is CASSQISGSYEQYF.

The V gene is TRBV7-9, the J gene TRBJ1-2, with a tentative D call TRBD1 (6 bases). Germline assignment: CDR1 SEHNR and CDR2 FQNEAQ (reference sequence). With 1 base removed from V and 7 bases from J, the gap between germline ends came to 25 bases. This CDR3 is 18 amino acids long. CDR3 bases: TGTGCCAGCAGCTTAGAGTTCGGTATCCGGGACATGAATCGTGGCTACACCTTC. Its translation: CASSLEFGIRDMNRGYTF.

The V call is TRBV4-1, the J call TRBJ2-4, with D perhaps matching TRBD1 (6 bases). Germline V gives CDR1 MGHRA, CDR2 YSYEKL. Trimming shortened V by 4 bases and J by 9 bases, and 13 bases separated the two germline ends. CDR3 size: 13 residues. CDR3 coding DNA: TGCGCCAGCAGCCGGGGGCCGACGGGCATTCAGTACTTC. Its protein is CASSRGPTGIQYF.

The CDR3 DNA follows: TGCGCCAGCAGCCAGGGGACAGGGGGCGCGGAAAACACTGAAGCTTTCTTT. Residues: CASSQGTGGAENTEAFF. V usage is TRBV4-3 and J usage is TRBJ1-1; 12 bases line up with TRBD1. CDR1 LGHNA and CDR2 YSLEER come from the germline V gene. The CDR3 extends over 17 amino acids. Germline trimming cut 3 bases from V and 2 bases from J; bases unmatched to any gene: 7.

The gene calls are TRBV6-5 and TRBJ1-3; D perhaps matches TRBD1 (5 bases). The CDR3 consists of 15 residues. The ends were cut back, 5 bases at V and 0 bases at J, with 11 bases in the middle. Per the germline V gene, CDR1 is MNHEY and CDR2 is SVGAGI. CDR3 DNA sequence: TGTGCCAGCAGTCTCCACAGGAACTCTGGAAACACCATATATTTT. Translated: CASSLHRNSGNTIYF.

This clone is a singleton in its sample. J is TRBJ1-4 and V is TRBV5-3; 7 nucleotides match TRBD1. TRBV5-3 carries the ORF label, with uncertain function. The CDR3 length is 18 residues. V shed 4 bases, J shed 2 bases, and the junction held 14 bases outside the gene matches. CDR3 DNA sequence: TGTGCCAGAAGCCCACTTCGCGACAGGGAGCCCACTAATGAAAAACTGTTTTTT. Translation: CARSPLRDREPTNEKLFF.

Here the CDR3 reads CASSQVGQRGVEQFF. CDR3 DNA sequence: TGCGCCAGCAGCCAAGTTGGTCAGCGGGGGGTAGAGCAGTTCTTC. This rearrangement joins TRBV4-1 to TRBJ2-1; 9 positions match TRBD2. V lost 1 base and J lost 10; bases outside the gene matches: 8. The germline V gene has CDR1 MGHRA and CDR2 YSYEKL. This CDR3 region has 15 residues.

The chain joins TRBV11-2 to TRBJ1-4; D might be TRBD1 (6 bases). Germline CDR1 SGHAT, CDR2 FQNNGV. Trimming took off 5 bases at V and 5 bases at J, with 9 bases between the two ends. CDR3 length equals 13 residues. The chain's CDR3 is CASSQGYNEKLFF. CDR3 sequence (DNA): TGTGCCAGCAGCCAGGGGTACAATGAAAAACTGTTTTTT. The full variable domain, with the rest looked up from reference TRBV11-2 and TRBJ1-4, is EAGVAQSPRYKIIEKRQSVAFWCNPISGHATLYWYQQILGQGPKLLIQFQNNGVVDDSQLPKDRFSAERLKGVDSTLKIQPAKLEDSAVYLCASSQGYNEKLFFGSGTQLSVL.

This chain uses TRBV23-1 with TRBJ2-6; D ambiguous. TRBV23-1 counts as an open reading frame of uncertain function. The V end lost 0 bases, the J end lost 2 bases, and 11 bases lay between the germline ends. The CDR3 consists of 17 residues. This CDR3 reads CASSQSSVPPGANVLTF. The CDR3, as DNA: TGCGCCAGCAGTCAATCTTCAGTTCCTCCTGGGGCCAACGTCCTGACTTTC.

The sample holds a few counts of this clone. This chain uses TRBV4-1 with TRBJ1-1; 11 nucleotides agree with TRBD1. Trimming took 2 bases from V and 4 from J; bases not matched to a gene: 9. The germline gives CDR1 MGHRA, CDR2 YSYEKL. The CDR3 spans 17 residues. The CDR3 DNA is TGCGCCAGCAGCCAATCCCGGACAGGGGGCATCGTCACTGAAGCTTTCTTT. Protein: CASSQSRTGGIVTEAFF.

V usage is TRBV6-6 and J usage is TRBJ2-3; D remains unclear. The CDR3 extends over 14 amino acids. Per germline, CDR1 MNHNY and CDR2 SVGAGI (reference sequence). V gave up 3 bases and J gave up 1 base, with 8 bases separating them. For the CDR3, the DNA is TGTGCCAGCAGTTATATTCAGGGCACAGATACGCAGTATTTT. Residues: CASSYIQGTDTQYF.

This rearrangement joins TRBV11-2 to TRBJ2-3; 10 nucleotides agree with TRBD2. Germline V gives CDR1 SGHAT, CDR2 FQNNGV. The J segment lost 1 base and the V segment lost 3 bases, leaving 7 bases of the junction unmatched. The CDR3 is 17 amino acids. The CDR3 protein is CASSFGLAGAGTDTQYF. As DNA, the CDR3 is TGTGCCAGCAGCTTCGGGCTAGCGGGGGCCGGCACAGATACGCAGTATTTT.

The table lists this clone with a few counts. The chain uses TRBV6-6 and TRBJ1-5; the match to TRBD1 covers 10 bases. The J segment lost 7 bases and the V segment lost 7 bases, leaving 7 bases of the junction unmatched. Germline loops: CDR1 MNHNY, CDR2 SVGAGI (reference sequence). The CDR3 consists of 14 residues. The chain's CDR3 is CASKGTGVGQPQHF. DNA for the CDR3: TGTGCCAGCAAGGGGACAGGGGTGGGGCAGCCCCAGCATTTT.

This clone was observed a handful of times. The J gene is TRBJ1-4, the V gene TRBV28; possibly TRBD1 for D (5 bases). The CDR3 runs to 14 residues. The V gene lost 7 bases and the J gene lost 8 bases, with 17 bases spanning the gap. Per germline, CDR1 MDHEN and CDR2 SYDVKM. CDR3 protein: CASTPGEGGEKLFF. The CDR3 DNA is TGTGCCAGCACCCCGGGGGAAGGTGGGGAAAAACTGTTTTTT.

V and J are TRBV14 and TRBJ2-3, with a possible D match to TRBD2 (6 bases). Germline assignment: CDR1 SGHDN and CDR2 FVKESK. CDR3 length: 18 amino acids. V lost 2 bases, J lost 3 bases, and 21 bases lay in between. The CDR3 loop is CASSQPASAGGRTDTQYF. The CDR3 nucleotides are TGTGCCAGCAGCCAACCCGCGTCGGCCGGGGGAAGAACAGATACGCAGTATTTT.

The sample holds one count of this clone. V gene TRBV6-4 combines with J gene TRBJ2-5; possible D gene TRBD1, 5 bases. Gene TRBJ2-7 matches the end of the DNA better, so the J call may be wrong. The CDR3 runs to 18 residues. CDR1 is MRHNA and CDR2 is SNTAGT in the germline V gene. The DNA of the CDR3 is TGTGCCAGCAGTGACTCGAGTTATCGAAACAGGATAGCCTACGAGCAGTACTTC. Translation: CASSDSSYRNRIAYEQYF.

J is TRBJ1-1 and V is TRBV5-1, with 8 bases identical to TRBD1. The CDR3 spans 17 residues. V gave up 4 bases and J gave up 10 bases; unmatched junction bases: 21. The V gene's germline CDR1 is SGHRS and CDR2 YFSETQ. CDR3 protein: CASSLVGQGNPTGGAFF. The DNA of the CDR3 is TGCGCCAGCAGCCTAGTAGGACAGGGAAATCCTACGGGAGGAGCTTTCTTT.

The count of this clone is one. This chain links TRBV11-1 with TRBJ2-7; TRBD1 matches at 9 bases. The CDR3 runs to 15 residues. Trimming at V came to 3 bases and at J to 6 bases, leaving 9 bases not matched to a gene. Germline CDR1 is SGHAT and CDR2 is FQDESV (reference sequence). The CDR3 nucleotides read TGTGCCAGCAGCTTCCCCGGGACAGGGACAACCGAGCAGTACTTC. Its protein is CASSFPGTGTTEQYF. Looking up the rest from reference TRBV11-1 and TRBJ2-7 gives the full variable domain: EAEVAQSPRYKITEKSQAVAFWCDPISGHATLYWYRQILGQGPELLVQFQDESVVDDSQLPKDRFSAERLKGVDSTLKIQPAELGDSAMYLCASSFPGTGTTEQYFGPGTRLTVT.

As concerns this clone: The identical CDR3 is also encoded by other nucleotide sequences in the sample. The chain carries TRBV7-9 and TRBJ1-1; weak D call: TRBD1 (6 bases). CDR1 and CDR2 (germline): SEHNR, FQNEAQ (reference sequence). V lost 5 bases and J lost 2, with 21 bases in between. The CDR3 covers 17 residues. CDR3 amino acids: CASSVYGAEQGNTEAFF. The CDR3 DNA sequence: TGTGCCAGCAGCGTATATGGGGCGGAACAGGGCAACACTGAAGCTTTCTTT.

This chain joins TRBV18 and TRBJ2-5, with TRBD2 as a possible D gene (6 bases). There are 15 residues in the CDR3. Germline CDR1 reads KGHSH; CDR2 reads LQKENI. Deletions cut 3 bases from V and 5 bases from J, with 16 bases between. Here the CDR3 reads CASSPGTAGAETQYF. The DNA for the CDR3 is TGTGCCAGCTCACCCGGGACTGCCGGGGCGGAGACCCAGTACTTC.

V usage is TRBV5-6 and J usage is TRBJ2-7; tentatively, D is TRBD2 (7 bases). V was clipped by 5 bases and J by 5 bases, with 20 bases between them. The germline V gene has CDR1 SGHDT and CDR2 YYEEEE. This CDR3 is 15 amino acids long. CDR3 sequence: CASSLIGGGNHEQYF. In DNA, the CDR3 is TGTGCCAGCAGTTTAATAGGGGGGGGGAACCACGAGCAGTACTTC. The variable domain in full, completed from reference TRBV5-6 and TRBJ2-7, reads DAGVTQSPTHLIKTRGQQVTLRCSPKSGHDTVSWYQQALGQGPQFIFQYYEEEERQRGNFPDRFSGHQFPNYSSELNVNALLLGDSALYLCASSLIGGGNHEQYFGPGTRLTVT.